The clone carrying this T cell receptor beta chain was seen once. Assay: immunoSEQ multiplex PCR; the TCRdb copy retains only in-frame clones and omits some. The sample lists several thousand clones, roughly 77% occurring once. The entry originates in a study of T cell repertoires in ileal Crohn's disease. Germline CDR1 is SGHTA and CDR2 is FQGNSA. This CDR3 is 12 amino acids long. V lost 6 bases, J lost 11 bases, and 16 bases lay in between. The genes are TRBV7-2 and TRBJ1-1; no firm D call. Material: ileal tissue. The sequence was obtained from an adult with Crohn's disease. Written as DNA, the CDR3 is TGTGCCAGCAGTTCGAAGAAGGGAGGTGCTTTCTTT. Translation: CASSSKKGGAFF.